The 5 T cell receptor beta chains given below trace back to one sample, sequenced in a study of blood T cell repertoires in COVID-19. Produced via immunoSEQ multiplex PCR; TCRdb's table is partial and in-frame only. Among about 61,000 clones, approximately 87% were seen once, and the ten largest hold approximately 4%. Sequencing was carried out using peripheral blood. The receptors originated from a human donor in a cohort sampled during active COVID-19.

The chain uses TRBV19 and TRBJ1-1, with unresolved D. With 5 bases removed from V and 0 bases from J, the gap between germline ends came to 7 bases. Germline lookup yields CDR1 LNHDA and CDR2 SQIVND (reference sequence). The CDR3 runs to 13 residues. CDR3 DNA sequence: TGTGCCAGTAGTTTGGCATTGAACACTGAAGCTTTCTTT. As protein: CASSLALNTEAFF.

V is TRBV5-6 and J is TRBJ2-7; weak D call: TRBD1 (7 bases). This CDR3 is 12 amino acids long. Deletions cut 9 bases from V and 5 bases from J, with 15 bases between. Germline V gene sequence: CDR1 SGHDT, CDR2 YYEEEE. The CDR3 coding sequence is TGTGCCAACAACCCAGGGGGGAACGAGCAGTACTTC. As protein: CANNPGGNEQYF.

The chain links TRBV7-9 to TRBJ2-1; perhaps TRBD2 as D (5 bases). This CDR3 has 12 residues. Germline V CDR1 and CDR2: SEHNR, FQNEAQ (reference sequence). Trimming removed 3 bases from V and 11 bases from J, with 11 bases in between. In DNA form, the CDR3 reads TGTGCCAGCAGCTTCCCGGAGGCCCAGCAGTTCTTC. Protein product: CASSFPEAQQFF.

The chain is built from TRBV27 and TRBJ1-1; no clear D gene. This CDR3 is 14 amino acids long. Trimming left V 5 bases short and J 3 bases short, with 13 bases between. Germline loops: CDR1 MNHEY, CDR2 SMNVEV (reference sequence). CDR3 DNA sequence: TGTGCCAGCAGTCTCAATCCGGGGTACACTGAAGCTTTCTTT. Translation gives CASSLNPGYTEAFF.

CDR3 region: CASSQTTSGGQETQYF. CDR3 bases: TGCGCCAGCAGCCAGACCACTAGCGGGGGGCAAGAGACCCAGTACTTC. This rearrangement joins TRBV4-1 to TRBJ2-5; 12 bases are shared with TRBD2. The CDR3 totals 16 residues. In germline, CDR1 is MGHRA, CDR2 YSYEKL. Trimming cost V 3 bases and J 2 bases; bases outside gene matches: 4.